One and the same sample provided the 14 T cell receptor beta chains below, sequenced in a study of T cell clonotyping in hematopoietic cell transplantation. Repertoires were generated with immunoSEQ multiplex PCR, while TCRdb's copy carries only in-frame clones and drops some. The table lists under 15,000 clones, 85% to 90% of them singletons. The sample consisted of peripheral blood mononuclear cells. These receptors all stem from a human donor who either received an allogeneic hematopoietic cell transplant for a myeloid malignancy or was a related donor (not recorded which). Some clones in this sample may be carry-over from other donors' samples.

The chain combines TRBV5-6 with TRBJ1-3, with D maybe TRBD1 (5 bases). V lost 3 bases to trimming and J lost 0 bases, with 13 bases between them. The CDR3 sequence is 16 residues long. From germline, CDR1 is SGHDT and CDR2 YYEEEE. The CDR3 loop reads CASSSMGGDSGNTIYF. The CDR3 nucleotides read TGTGCCAGCAGCTCTATGGGGGGGGACTCTGGAAACACCATATATTTT.

CDR3 DNA: TGTGCCAGCAGCTTGGCCATAGGGGGGTCCTACAATGAGCAGTTCTTC. Its protein product is CASSLAIGGSYNEQFF. The chain employs TRBV5-6 and TRBJ2-1; the D call may be TRBD1 or TRBD2 (6 bases each). The CDR3 extends over 16 amino acids. Trimming cost V 0 bases and J 1 base, with 11 bases left between them. Germline loops: CDR1 SGHDT, CDR2 YYEEEE. Using reference TRBV5-6 and TRBJ2-1 for the parts outside the CDR3, the full variable domain is DAGVTQSPTHLIKTRGQQVTLRCSPKSGHDTVSWYQQALGQGPQFIFQYYEEEERQRGNFPDRFSGHQFPNYSSELNVNALLLGDSALYLCASSLAIGGSYNEQFFGPGTRLTVL.

The rearrangement uses TRBV21-1 and TRBJ1-3; TRBD1 reflects the table's D call only, with no check against the DNA. TRBV21-1 represents a pseudogene. The CDR3 runs to 13 residues. The CDR3 bases are TGTGCCAGCAGCTCAGAAAGGGGTACTCCCATATATTTT. This translates into CASSSERGTPIYF.

The chain is built from TRBV11-1 and TRBJ2-7; D assignment may be TRBD1 or TRBD2 (5 bases each). V gave up 3 bases and J gave up 4 bases, with 13 bases separating them. The CDR3 length is 14 residues. Germline lookup yields CDR1 SGHAT and CDR2 FQDESV (reference sequence). This chain's CDR3 is CASSFGAGHYEQYF. CDR3 bases: TGTGCCAGCAGCTTCGGGGCAGGGCATTACGAGCAGTACTTC.

The gene calls are TRBV6-6 and TRBJ1-1; the D is unclear. The CDR3 totals 14 residues. Germline values: CDR1 MNHNY, CDR2 SVGAGI (reference sequence). The V end was cut by 7 bases, the J end by 6 bases, with 18 bases between. CDR3 nucleotides: TGTGCCAGCACCTTAGAGGGAGGCGATTCTGAAGCTTTCTTT. This translates into CASTLEGGDSEAFF.

The gene calls are TRBV11-1 and TRBJ1-6, with D hard to call. This CDR3 is 13 amino acids long. Germline V CDR1 and CDR2: SGHAT, FQDESV (reference sequence). Trimming removed 6 bases from V and 1 base from J, with 4 bases in between. CDR3 sequence: CASRDSYNSPLHF. The CDR3 coding sequence is TGTGCCAGCAGGGATTCCTATAATTCACCCCTCCACTTT.

This sequence joins TRBV30 and TRBJ1-2; possibly TRBD1 for D (5 bases). This CDR3 has 14 residues. CDR1 GTSNPN and CDR2 SVGIG come from the germline V gene (reference sequence). Trimming stripped 4 bases from V and 0 bases from J, with 12 bases between. The CDR3 nucleotides read TGTGCCTGGATCCGGGGGGAAGCTAACTATGGCTACACCTTC. It translates to CAWIRGEANYGYTF.

This clone has only a few counts. The rearrangement links TRBV25-1 to TRBJ2-4, with a weak D call TRBD2 (5 bases). CDR1 MGHDK and CDR2 SYGVNS come from the germline V gene. Trimming took 8 bases from V and 2 from J, leaving 13 bases between them. This CDR3 spans 14 amino acids. Here the CDR3 reads CASLESGSKNIQYF. CDR3 nucleotide sequence: TGTGCCAGCCTCGAAAGCGGATCCAAAAACATTCAGTACTTC.

J is TRBJ2-5 and V is TRBV5-8; D is unresolved. The CDR3 runs to 12 residues. Trimming stripped 4 bases from V and 2 bases from J, with 6 bases between. CDR1 and CDR2 from the germline V gene are SGHTS and YDEGEE. The DNA of the CDR3 is TGTGCCAGCAGCCCAAATCAAGAGACCCAGTACTTC. This sequence encodes CASSPNQETQYF. Supplemented by reference TRBV5-8 and TRBJ2-5, the full variable domain reads EAGVTQSPTHLIKTRGQQATLRCSPISGHTSVYWYQQALGLGLQFLLWYDEGEERNRGNFPPRFSGRQFPNYSSELNVNALELEDSALYLCASSPNQETQYFGPGTRLLVL.

V and J are TRBV29-1 and TRBJ2-1, with TRBD1 as a possible D gene (8 bases). CDR3 length: 14 residues. Looked up from germline, CDR1 is SQVTM and CDR2 is ANQGSEA. V was shortened by 7 bases and J by 0 bases, with 13 bases between the two germline ends. CDR3 bases: TGCAGCGACAGGGGGGGGAGCTCCTACAATGAGCAGTTCTTC. Encoded protein: CSDRGGSSYNEQFF.

The rearrangement links TRBV7-9 to TRBJ1-6; TRBD1 aligns across 7 bases. The ends lost 5 bases at V and 6 bases at J; junction bases unmatched: 19. Germline assignment: CDR1 SEHNR and CDR2 FQNEAQ (reference sequence). CDR3 size: 19 residues. In DNA form, the CDR3 reads TGTGCCAGCAGCGAGGATTTACTTGGACAGGATTATCGTAATTCACCCCTCCACTTT. Amino acid sequence: CASSEDLLGQDYRNSPLHF. The full variable domain, rest sourced from reference TRBV7-9 and TRBJ1-6, is DTGVSQNPRHKITKRGQNVTFRCDPISEHNRLYWYRQTLGQGPEFLTYFQNEAQLEKSRLLSDRFSAERPKGSFSTLEIQRTEQGDSAMYLCASSEDLLGQDYRNSPLHFGNGTRLTVT.

This rearrangement joins TRBV7-2 to TRBJ2-5; 9 positions match TRBD2. J lost 7 bases, V lost 3 bases, and 12 bases had no gene match. This CDR3 has 16 residues. CDR1 is SGHTA, CDR2 FQGNSA, per germline. Written as DNA, the CDR3 is TGTGCCAGCAGCTTTAGCGGGGGCGCAGCTTTGGGGACCCAGTACTTC. It yields the protein CASSFSGGAALGTQYF. The whole variable domain, remainder taken from reference TRBV7-2 and TRBJ2-5, is GAGVSQSPSNKVTEKGKDVELRCDPISGHTALYWYRQSLGQGLEFLIYFQGNSAPDKSGLPSDRFSAERTGGSVSTLTIQRTQQEDSAVYLCASSFSGGAALGTQYFGPGTRLLVL.

Points on this clone: No DNA is shown, since the ends of the CDR3 on it are uncertain; the CDR3 is the one TCRdb lists. The gene calls are TRBV27 and TRBJ2-7; the DNA was not used to check the table's D call, TRBD1. CDR1 and CDR2 (germline): MNHEY, SMNVEV (reference sequence). The CDR3 has 14 amino acids, counting both end residues. The CDR3 loop reads CASSTSTGGYEQYF.

The V gene is TRBV2, the J gene TRBJ2-7; D unresolved. Germline loops: CDR1 SNHLY, CDR2 FYNNEI. V dropped 8 bases and J dropped 3 bases, with 11 bases sitting between them. The CDR3 totals 12 residues. CDR3: CASSLANYEQYF. CDR3 coding DNA: TGTGCCAGCTCCCTGGCCAACTACGAGCAGTACTTC.